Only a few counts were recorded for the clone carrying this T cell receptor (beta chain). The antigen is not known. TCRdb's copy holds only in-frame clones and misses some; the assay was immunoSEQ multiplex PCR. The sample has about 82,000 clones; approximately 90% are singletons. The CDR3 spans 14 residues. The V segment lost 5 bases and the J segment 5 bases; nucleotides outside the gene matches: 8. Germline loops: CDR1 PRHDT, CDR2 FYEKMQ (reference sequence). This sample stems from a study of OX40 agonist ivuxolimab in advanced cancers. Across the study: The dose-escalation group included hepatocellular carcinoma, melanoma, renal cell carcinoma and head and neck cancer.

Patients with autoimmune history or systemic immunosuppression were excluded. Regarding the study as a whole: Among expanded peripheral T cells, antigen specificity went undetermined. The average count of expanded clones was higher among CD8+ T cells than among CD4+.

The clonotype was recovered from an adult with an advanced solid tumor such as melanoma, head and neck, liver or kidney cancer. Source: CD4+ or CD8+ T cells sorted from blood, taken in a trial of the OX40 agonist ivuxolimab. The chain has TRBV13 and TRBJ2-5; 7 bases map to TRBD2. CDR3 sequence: CASSPAGGRETQYF. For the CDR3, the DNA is TGTGCCAGCAGCCCCGCCGGGGGGAGGGAGACCCAGTACTTC.